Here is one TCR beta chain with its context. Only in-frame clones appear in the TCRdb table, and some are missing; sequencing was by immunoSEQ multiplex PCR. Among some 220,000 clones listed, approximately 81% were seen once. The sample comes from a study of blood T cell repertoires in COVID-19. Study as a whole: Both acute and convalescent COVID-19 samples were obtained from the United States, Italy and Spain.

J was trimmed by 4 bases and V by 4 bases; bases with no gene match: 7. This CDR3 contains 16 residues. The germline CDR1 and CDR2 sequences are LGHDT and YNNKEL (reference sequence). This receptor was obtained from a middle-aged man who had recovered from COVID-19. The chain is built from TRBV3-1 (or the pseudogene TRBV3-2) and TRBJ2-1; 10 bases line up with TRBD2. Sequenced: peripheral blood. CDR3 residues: CASSPRTSGGYNEQFF. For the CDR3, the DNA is TGTGCCAGCAGCCCCCGGACTAGCGGAGGGTACAATGAGCAGTTCTTC.